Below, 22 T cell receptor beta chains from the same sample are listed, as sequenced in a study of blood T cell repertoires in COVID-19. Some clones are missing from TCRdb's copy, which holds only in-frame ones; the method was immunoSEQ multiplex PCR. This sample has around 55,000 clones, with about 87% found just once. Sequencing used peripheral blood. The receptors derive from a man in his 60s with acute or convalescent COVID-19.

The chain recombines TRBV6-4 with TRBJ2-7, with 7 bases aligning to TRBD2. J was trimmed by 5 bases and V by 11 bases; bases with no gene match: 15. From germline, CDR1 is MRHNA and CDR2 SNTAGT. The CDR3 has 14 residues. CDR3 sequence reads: CAVHLAGVPHEQYF. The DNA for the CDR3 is TGTGCCGTTCACCTGGCGGGAGTACCCCACGAGCAGTACTTC.

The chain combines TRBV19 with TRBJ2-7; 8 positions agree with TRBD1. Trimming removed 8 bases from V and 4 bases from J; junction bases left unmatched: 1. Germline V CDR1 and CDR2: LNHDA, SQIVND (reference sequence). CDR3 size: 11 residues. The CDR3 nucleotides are TGTGCCAGTGGGGACAGGTACGAGCAGTACTTC. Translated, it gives CASGDRYEQYF.

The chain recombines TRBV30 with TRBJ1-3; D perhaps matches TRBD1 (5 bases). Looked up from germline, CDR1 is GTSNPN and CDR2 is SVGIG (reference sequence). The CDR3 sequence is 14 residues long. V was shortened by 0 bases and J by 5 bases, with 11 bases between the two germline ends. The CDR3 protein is CAWSVARGRNTIYF. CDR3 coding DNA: TGTGCCTGGAGTGTAGCAAGGGGCCGAAACACCATATATTTT. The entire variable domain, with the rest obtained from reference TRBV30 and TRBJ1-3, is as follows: SQTIHQWPATLVQPVGSPLSLECTVEGTSNPNLYWYRQAAGRGLQLLFYSVGIGQISSEVPQNLSASRPQDRQFILSSKKLLLSDSGFYLCAWSVARGRNTIYFGEGSWLTVV.

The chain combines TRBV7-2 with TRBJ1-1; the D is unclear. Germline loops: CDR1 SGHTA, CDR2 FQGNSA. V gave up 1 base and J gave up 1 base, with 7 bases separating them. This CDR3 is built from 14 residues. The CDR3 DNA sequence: TGTGCCAGCAGCTTAGACGGAGAGAACACTGAAGCTTTCTTT. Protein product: CASSLDGENTEAFF.

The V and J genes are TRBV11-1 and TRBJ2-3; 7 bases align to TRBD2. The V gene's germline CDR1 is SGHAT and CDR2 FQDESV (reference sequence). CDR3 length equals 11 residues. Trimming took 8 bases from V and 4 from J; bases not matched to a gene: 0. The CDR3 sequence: CASAGADTQYF. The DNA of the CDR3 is TGTGCCAGCGCGGGAGCAGATACGCAGTATTTT.

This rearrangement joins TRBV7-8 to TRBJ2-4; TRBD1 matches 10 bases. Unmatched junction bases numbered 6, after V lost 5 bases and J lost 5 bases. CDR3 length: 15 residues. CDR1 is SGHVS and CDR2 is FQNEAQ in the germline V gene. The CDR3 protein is CASSLETGGQNIQYF. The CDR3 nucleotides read TGTGCCAGCAGCCTAGAGACAGGGGGCCAAAACATTCAGTACTTC.

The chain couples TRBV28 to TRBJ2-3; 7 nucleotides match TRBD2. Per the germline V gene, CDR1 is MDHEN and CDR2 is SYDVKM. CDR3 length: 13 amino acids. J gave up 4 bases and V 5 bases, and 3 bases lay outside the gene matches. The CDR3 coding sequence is TGTGCCAGCAGTGTAGCGGGTCCAGATACGCAGTATTTT. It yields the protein CASSVAGPDTQYF.

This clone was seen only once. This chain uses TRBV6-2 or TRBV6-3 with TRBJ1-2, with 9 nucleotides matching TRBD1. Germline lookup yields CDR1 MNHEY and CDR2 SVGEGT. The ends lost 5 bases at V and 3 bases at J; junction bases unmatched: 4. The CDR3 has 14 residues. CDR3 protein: CASSGTGLDYGYTF. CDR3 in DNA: TGTGCCAGCAGTGGGACAGGGTTGGACTATGGCTACACCTTC.

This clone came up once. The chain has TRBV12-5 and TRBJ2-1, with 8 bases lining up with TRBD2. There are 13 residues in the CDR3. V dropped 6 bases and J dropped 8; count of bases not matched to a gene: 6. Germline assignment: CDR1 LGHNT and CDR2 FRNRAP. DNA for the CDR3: TGTGCTAGTGGCCCAACGGGAGGGTATGAGCAGTTCTTC. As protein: CASGPTGGYEQFF.

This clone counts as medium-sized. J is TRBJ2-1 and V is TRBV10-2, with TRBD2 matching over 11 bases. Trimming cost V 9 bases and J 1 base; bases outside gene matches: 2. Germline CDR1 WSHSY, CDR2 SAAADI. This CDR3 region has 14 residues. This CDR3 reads CASLAGGSYNEQFF. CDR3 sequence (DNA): TGCGCCAGTTTAGCGGGAGGGTCCTACAATGAGCAGTTCTTC.

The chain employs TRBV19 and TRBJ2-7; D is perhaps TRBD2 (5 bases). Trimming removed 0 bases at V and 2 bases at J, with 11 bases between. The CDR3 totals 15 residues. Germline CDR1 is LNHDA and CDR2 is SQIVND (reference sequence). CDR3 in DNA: TGTGCCAGTAGTATAGATCCGGGAAGAACCTACGAGCAGTACTTC. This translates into CASSIDPGRTYEQYF.

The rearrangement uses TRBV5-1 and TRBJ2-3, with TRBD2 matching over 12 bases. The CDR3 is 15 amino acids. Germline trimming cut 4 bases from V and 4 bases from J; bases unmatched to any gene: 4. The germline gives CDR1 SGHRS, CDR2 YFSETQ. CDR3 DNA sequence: TGCGCCAGCAGCCCCGGACTAGCGGGATCAGATACGCAGTATTTT. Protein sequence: CASSPGLAGSDTQYF.

The DNA for the CDR3 is TGTGCCACCAGTACCCAGGGGGCCGGGGAGACCCAGTACTTC. It translates to CATSTQGAGETQYF. The chain carries TRBV24-1 and TRBJ2-5, with TRBD1 matching 8 bases. The CDR3 totals 14 residues. Germline V gives CDR1 KGHDR, CDR2 SFDVKD. The V gene end was trimmed by 6 bases and the J gene end by 5 bases; junction bases not matched to a gene: 7.

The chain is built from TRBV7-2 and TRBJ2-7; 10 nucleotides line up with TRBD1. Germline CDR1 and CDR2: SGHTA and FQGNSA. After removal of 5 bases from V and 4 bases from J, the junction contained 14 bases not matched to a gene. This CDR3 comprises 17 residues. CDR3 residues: CASSAGTGAPSRYEQYF. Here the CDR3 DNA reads TGTGCCAGCAGCGCCGGGACAGGGGCCCCCTCCAGGTACGAGCAGTACTTC.

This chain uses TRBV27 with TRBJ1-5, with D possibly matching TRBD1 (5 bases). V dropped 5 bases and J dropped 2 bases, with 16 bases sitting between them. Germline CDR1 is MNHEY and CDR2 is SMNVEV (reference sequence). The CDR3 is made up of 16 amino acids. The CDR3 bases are TGTGCCAGCAGTCTAATAGGACAAATAGGCAATCAGCCCCAGCATTTT. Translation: CASSLIGQIGNQPQHF.

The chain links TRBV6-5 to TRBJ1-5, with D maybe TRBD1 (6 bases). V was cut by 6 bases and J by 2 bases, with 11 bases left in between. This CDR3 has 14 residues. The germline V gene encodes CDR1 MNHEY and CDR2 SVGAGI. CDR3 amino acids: CASRFNRGNQPQHF. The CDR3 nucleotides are TGTGCCAGCAGATTCAACAGGGGCAATCAGCCCCAGCATTTT.

The CDR3 DNA reads as TGTGCCTGGGAGGACAGGGGCCTCGAGCAGTACTTC. It specifies CAWEDRGLEQYF. The chain couples TRBV30 to TRBJ2-7, with 9 bases that match TRBD1. J gave up 6 bases and V 5 bases, and 5 bases lay outside the gene matches. CDR1 GTSNPN and CDR2 SVGIG come from the germline V gene (reference sequence). There are 12 residues in the CDR3.

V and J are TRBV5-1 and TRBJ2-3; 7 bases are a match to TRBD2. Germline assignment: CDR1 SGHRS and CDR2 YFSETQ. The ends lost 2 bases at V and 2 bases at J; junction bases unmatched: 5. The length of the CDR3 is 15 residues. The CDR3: CASSFNGGITDTQYF. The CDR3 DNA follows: TGCGCCAGCAGCTTCAACGGGGGGATCACAGATACGCAGTATTTT.

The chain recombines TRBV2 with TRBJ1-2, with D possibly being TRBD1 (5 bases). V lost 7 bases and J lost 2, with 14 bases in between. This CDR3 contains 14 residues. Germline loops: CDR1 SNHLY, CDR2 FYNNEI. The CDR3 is CASNIGGTNYGYTF. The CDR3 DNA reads TGTGCCAGCAATATCGGGGGAACGAACTATGGCTACACCTTC.

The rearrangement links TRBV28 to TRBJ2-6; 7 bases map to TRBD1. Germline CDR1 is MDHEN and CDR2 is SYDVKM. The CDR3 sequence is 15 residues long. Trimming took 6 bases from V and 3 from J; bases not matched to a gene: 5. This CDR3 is CASRTGYGGANVLTF. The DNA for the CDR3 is TGTGCCAGCAGGACAGGGTACGGTGGGGCCAACGTCCTGACTTTC.

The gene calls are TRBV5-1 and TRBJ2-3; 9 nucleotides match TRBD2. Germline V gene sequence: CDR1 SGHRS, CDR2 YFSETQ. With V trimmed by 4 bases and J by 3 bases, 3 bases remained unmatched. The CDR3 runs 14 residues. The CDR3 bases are TGCGCCAGCAGCCCGGGACTAGCAACAGATACGCAGTATTTT. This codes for CASSPGLATDTQYF.

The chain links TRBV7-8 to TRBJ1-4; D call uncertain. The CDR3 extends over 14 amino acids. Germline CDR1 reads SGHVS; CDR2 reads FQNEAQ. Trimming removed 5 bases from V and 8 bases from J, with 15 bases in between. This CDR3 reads CASSDTRQSEKLFF. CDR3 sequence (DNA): TGTGCCAGCAGCGACACACGGCAGAGCGAAAAACTGTTTTTT.